A single T cell receptor (beta chain) is shown here with its context. The antigen remains undetermined. The length of the CDR3 is 14 residues. Trimming left V 5 bases short and J 2 bases short, with 12 bases between. From germline, CDR1 is KGHSH and CDR2 LQKENI. The sample belongs to a study of a mutant IDH1 vaccine in newly diagnosed glioma. The overall study: Patients were started on vaccination 4-6 weeks after radiotherapy alone, or with temozolomide cycles. V12 came at week 35, V13 at week 47. Regarding the study as a whole: It seemed that pseudoprogression was not linked to changes in the top peripheral T cell clonotypes.

Time point: week 35, safety follow-up. What each vaccine dose contained was 300 ug of mutant IDH1 20-mer peptide, accompanied by topical imiquimod. Weeks 1, 3, 5, 7, 11, 15, 19 and 23 were when patients received their eight vaccinations. Libraries were prepared by immunoSEQ multiplex PCR; TCRdb keeps only in-frame clonotypes and omits some of them. Of around 70,000 clones listed, approximately 84% are singletons. The clonotype originates from a man aged 18 to 30 with glioma. The chain carries TRBV18 and TRBJ1-2; D is unclear. Material: PBMCs, obtained from a glioma patient whose treatment included an IDH1 peptide vaccine. The CDR3 region is CASSSGLPNYGYTF. The DNA for the CDR3 is TGTGCCAGCTCATCTGGGCTTCCGAACTATGGCTACACCTTC.